These T cell receptor beta chains were read from a single sample in a study of Graves' ophthalmopathy and Graves' hyperthyroidism. TCRdb reprocessed the multiplex PCR reads with MiXCR, giving one entry per CDR3 protein. This table holds about 340,000 distinct CDR3 sequences, roughly a sixth found once. Input material: peripheral blood. Receptors were obtained from an adult man with Graves' ophthalmopathy. Each CDR3 is given with its conserved first and last residue. Each record gives: CDR3 protein, CDR3 DNA, D gene, V gene, J gene, clone size. A D gene is named only where the DNA matches it firmly. The listing skips clone size in some rows; elsewhere it reads once, few, many or a size class.

CDR3 protein: CASRVRDRLNQPQHF; CDR3 DNA: TGTGCCAGCAGGGTACGGGACAGGCTCAATCAGCCCCAGCATTTT; D gene: TRBD1; V gene: TRBV6-1; J gene: TRBJ1-5; clone size: -
CDR3 protein: CASSAGGPYGYTF; CDR3 DNA: TGTGCCAGCAGTGCAGGGGGTCCCTATGGCTACACCTTC; D gene: TRBD1; V gene: TRBV6-1; J gene: TRBJ1-2; clone size: many
CDR3 protein: CASSNLGTVLYGYTF; CDR3 DNA: TGTGCCAGTAGTAACCTCGGGACAGTCCTCTATGGCTACACCTTC; D gene: TRBD1; V gene: TRBV19; J gene: TRBJ1-2; clone size: many
CDR3 protein: CSALTSNYGYTF; CDR3 DNA: TGCAGTGCCTTGACATCTAACTATGGCTACACCTTC; D gene: -; V gene: TRBV20-1; J gene: TRBJ1-2; clone size: many
CDR3 protein: CASSQDTDTQYF; CDR3 DNA: TGTGCCAGCAGCCAAGACACAGATACGCAGTATTTT; D gene: -; V gene: TRBV3-1; J gene: TRBJ2-3; clone size: many
CDR3 protein: CASSLVGQGKTEAFF; CDR3 DNA: TGTGCCAGCAGCTTGGTGGGACAGGGAAAGACTGAAGCTTTCTTT; D gene: TRBD1; V gene: TRBV5-6; J gene: TRBJ1-1; clone size: many
CDR3 protein: CASSLVLGKEAFF; CDR3 DNA: TGTGCCAGCAGCTTAGTATTAGGGAAAGAAGCTTTCTTT; D gene: -; V gene: TRBV7-2; J gene: TRBJ1-1; clone size: -
CDR3 protein: CASSEVESTEAFF; CDR3 DNA: TGTGCCAGCAGTGAAGTTGAGTCCACTGAAGCTTTCTTT; D gene: -; V gene: TRBV2; J gene: TRBJ1-1; clone size: -
CDR3 protein: CAGGQGLSYGYTF; CDR3 DNA: TGTGCCGGGGGACAGGGGCTAAGCTATGGCTACACCTTC; D gene: TRBD1; V gene: TRBV6-5; J gene: TRBJ1-2; clone size: many
CDR3 protein: CATSRDAAGGVGETQYF; CDR3 DNA: TGTGCCACCAGCAGAGATGCGGCAGGGGGTGTGGGAGAGACCCAGTACTTC; D gene: TRBD1; V gene: TRBV15; J gene: TRBJ2-5; clone size: few
CDR3 protein: CASSVMGGYEQYF; CDR3 DNA: TGTGCCAGCAGCGTAATGGGTGGCTACGAGCAGTACTTC; D gene: -; V gene: TRBV9; J gene: TRBJ2-7; clone size: many
CDR3 protein: CAWSQGRGNEQYF; CDR3 DNA: TGTGCCTGGAGTCAAGGGAGGGGTAACGAGCAGTACTTC; D gene: TRBD2; V gene: TRBV30; J gene: TRBJ2-7; clone size: many
CDR3 protein: CASSTAFNTGELFF; CDR3 DNA: TGTGCCAGTAGTACCGCATTCAACACCGGGGAGCTGTTTTTT; D gene: -; V gene: TRBV19; J gene: TRBJ2-2; clone size: many
CDR3 protein: CASSLNRPNQPQHF; CDR3 DNA: TGTGCCAGCAGCTTAAACAGACCCAATCAGCCCCAGCATTTT; D gene: -; V gene: TRBV7-9; J gene: TRBJ1-5; clone size: many
CDR3 protein: CASSDSGGKGYGYTF; CDR3 DNA: TGTGCCAGCAGTGACTCGGGGGGAAAGGGCTATGGCTACACCTTC; D gene: -; V gene: TRBV6-4; J gene: TRBJ1-2; clone size: once
CDR3 protein: CASVKGGNTEAFF; CDR3 DNA: TGTGCCAGCGTAAAGGGGGGAAACACTGAAGCTTTCTTT; D gene: -; V gene: TRBV6-1; J gene: TRBJ1-1; clone size: many
CDR3 protein: CASRMGQGHQETQYF; CDR3 DNA: TGTGCCAGCAGAATGGGACAGGGGCACCAAGAGACCCAGTACTTC; D gene: TRBD1; V gene: TRBV6-1; J gene: TRBJ2-5; clone size: -
CDR3 protein: CASSLDRGTQETQYF; CDR3 DNA: TGTGCCAGTAGCCTCGACAGGGGAACACAAGAGACCCAGTACTTC; D gene: TRBD1; V gene: TRBV19; J gene: TRBJ2-5; clone size: many
CDR3 protein: CSATPCRQTNGYIF; CDR3 DNA: TGCAGTGCCACCCCTTGTAGGCAGACGAATGGCTACATCTTC; D gene: -; V gene: TRBV20-1; J gene: TRBJ1-2; clone size: -
CDR3 protein: CASRTELSNQPQHF; CDR3 DNA: TGTGCCAGCCGGACAGAGTTGAGCAATCAGCCCCAGCATTTT; D gene: -; V gene: TRBV6-1; J gene: TRBJ1-5; clone size: -
CDR3 protein: CATSRAGKPEQYF; CDR3 DNA: TGTGCCACCAGCAGAGCGGGGAAGCCTGAGCAGTACTTC; D gene: -; V gene: TRBV15; J gene: TRBJ2-7; clone size: many
CDR3 protein: CSAKRPGADTDEQYF; CDR3 DNA: TGCAGTGCCAAGAGACCGGGGGCCGACACTGACGAGCAGTACTTC; D gene: -; V gene: TRBV20-1; J gene: TRBJ2-7; clone size: many
CDR3 protein: CSVATEGTQYF; CDR3 DNA: TGCAGCGTTGCGACCGAAGGGACCCAGTACTTC; D gene: -; V gene: TRBV29-1; J gene: TRBJ2-5; clone size: many
CDR3 protein: CASYFSRDRAGGYTF; CDR3 DNA: TGTGCCAGCTACTTCTCCCGGGACAGGGCTGGCGGCTACACCTTC; D gene: TRBD1; V gene: TRBV6-1; J gene: TRBJ1-2; clone size: -
CDR3 protein: CAWSDSTYNEQFF; CDR3 DNA: TGTGCCTGGAGTGATAGTACCTACAATGAGCAGTTCTTC; D gene: -; V gene: TRBV30; J gene: TRBJ2-1; clone size: many
CDR3 protein: CAWSSGGSNQPQHF; CDR3 DNA: TGTGCCTGGAGTTCGGGGGGTAGCAATCAGCCCCAGCATTTT; D gene: -; V gene: TRBV30; J gene: TRBJ1-5; clone size: many
CDR3 protein: CSVEGELSYGYTF; CDR3 DNA: TGCAGCGTTGAAGGGGAACTGTCCTATGGCTACACCTTC; D gene: -; V gene: TRBV29-1; J gene: TRBJ1-2; clone size: many
CDR3 protein: CASNYHPVYEQYF; CDR3 DNA: TGTGCCAGCAATTATCATCCGGTCTACGAGCAGTACTTC; D gene: -; V gene: TRBV6-4; J gene: TRBJ2-7; clone size: -
CDR3 protein: CASSPPDRGYEQYF; CDR3 DNA: TGCGCCAGCAGCCCACCGGACAGGGGCTACGAGCAGTACTTC; D gene: TRBD1; V gene: TRBV5-1; J gene: TRBJ2-7; clone size: many
CDR3 protein: CASTLGQGPYEQYF; CDR3 DNA: TGTGCCAGTACCCTCGGACAGGGACCCTACGAGCAGTACTTC; D gene: TRBD1; V gene: TRBV19; J gene: TRBJ2-7; clone size: many
CDR3 protein: CASSEGIGGHQPQHF; CDR3 DNA: TGTGCCAGCAGTGAAGGTATCGGGGGGCATCAGCCCCAGCATTTT; D gene: -; V gene: TRBV2; J gene: TRBJ1-5; clone size: many
CDR3 protein: CASRESNSYEQYF; CDR3 DNA: TGCGCCAGCAGGGAATCTAACTCCTACGAGCAGTACTTC; D gene: -; V gene: TRBV5-1; J gene: TRBJ2-7; clone size: many
CDR3 protein: CASSLRDRGLIGNQPQHF; CDR3 DNA: TGTGCCAGCAGCCTCCGGGACAGGGGGCTAATAGGCAATCAGCCCCAGCATTTT; D gene: TRBD1; V gene: TRBV27; J gene: TRBJ1-5; clone size: -
CDR3 protein: CASSQDLRPLEQYF; CDR3 DNA: TGTGCCAGCAGCCAAGATCTTCGCCCCCTCGAGCAGTACTTC; D gene: -; V gene: TRBV4-2; J gene: TRBJ2-7; clone size: -
CDR3 protein: CASSFIGGTGELFF; CDR3 DNA: TGTGCCAGCAGCTTCATCGGAGGGACCGGGGAGCTGTTTTTT; D gene: -; V gene: TRBV7-2; J gene: TRBJ2-2; clone size: -
CDR3 protein: CASSQEVNGSPLHF; CDR3 DNA: TGTGCCAGCAGCCAGGAAGTCAACGGTTCACCCCTCCACTTT; D gene: -; V gene: TRBV3-1; J gene: TRBJ1-6; clone size: many
CDR3 protein: CASSIGALNTGELFF; CDR3 DNA: TGTGCCAGCAGTATCGGCGCCTTGAACACCGGGGAGCTGTTTTTT; D gene: -; V gene: TRBV6-1; J gene: TRBJ2-2; clone size: many
CDR3 protein: CASSFSGQGQDEAFF; CDR3 DNA: TGCGCCAGCAGCTTTTCGGGACAGGGTCAAGATGAAGCTTTCTTT; D gene: TRBD1; V gene: TRBV5-1; J gene: TRBJ1-1; clone size: many
CDR3 protein: CASSLDLGFEAFF; CDR3 DNA: TGTGCCAGCAGCTTAGATCTTGGATTTGAAGCTTTCTTT; D gene: -; V gene: TRBV7-2; J gene: TRBJ1-1; clone size: -
CDR3 protein: CSARPRGPVLASGRHEQYF; CDR3 DNA: TGCAGTGCTAGACCCAGGGGGCCGGTGTTGGCTAGCGGGAGGCACGAGCAGTACTTC; D gene: TRBD2; V gene: TRBV20-1; J gene: TRBJ2-7; clone size: many
CDR3 protein: CAWAGTPGYGYTF; CDR3 DNA: TGTGCCTGGGCCGGGACCCCGGGCTATGGCTACACCTTC; D gene: -; V gene: TRBV30; J gene: TRBJ1-2; clone size: -
CDR3 protein: CASSFPGRDPQETQYF; CDR3 DNA: TGTGCCAGCAGTTTCCCCGGGAGGGATCCCCAAGAGACCCAGTACTTC; D gene: TRBD2; V gene: TRBV12-3/TRBV12-4; J gene: TRBJ2-5; clone size: -
CDR3 protein: CASSESAVNTEAFF; CDR3 DNA: TGTGCCAGCAGTGAATCCGCAGTGAACACTGAAGCTTTCTTT; D gene: -; V gene: TRBV2; J gene: TRBJ1-1; clone size: -
CDR3 protein: CAWTDAGELFF; CDR3 DNA: TGTGCCTGGACCGACGCCGGGGAGCTGTTTTTT; D gene: -; V gene: TRBV30; J gene: TRBJ2-2; clone size: -
CDR3 protein: CASAGTSASGNTIYF; CDR3 DNA: TGCGCCAGCGCCGGGACGTCAGCCTCTGGAAACACCATATATTTT; D gene: -; V gene: TRBV5-1; J gene: TRBJ1-3; clone size: many
CDR3 protein: CAWKRQGAYEQYF; CDR3 DNA: TGTGCCTGGAAACGACAGGGGGCTTACGAGCAGTACTTC; D gene: TRBD1; V gene: TRBV30; J gene: TRBJ2-7; clone size: many
CDR3 protein: CASSTGTSGRARETQYF; CDR3 DNA: TGTGCCAGCAGTACCGGGACTAGCGGGAGGGCCCGGGAGACCCAGTACTTC; D gene: TRBD2; V gene: TRBV28; J gene: TRBJ2-5; clone size: -
CDR3 protein: CASSYYRVSGMTTEAFF; CDR3 DNA: TGTGCCAGCAGTTACTATCGAGTTTCGGGCATGACAACTGAAGCTTTCTTT; D gene: -; V gene: TRBV6-2/TRBV6-3; J gene: TRBJ1-1; clone size: many
CDR3 protein: CASSYGVDYEQYF; CDR3 DNA: TGTGCCAGCAGTTACGGAGTTGACTACGAGCAGTACTTC; D gene: -; V gene: TRBV6-5; J gene: TRBJ2-7; clone size: many
CDR3 protein: CASSQSSAAAYEQYF; CDR3 DNA: TGCGCCAGCAGCCAATCCTCTGCCGCCGCCTACGAGCAGTACTTC; D gene: -; V gene: TRBV4-3; J gene: TRBJ2-7; clone size: many
CDR3 protein: CASSPSGENTGELFF; CDR3 DNA: TGTGCCAGCAGTCCTAGCGGGGAGAACACCGGGGAGCTGTTTTTT; D gene: TRBD2; V gene: TRBV28; J gene: TRBJ2-2; clone size: many
CDR3 protein: CSARVAAVVRVYGYTF; CDR3 DNA: TGCAGTGCTAGAGTCGCGGCGGTTGTAAGAGTCTATGGCTACACCTTC; D gene: -; V gene: TRBV20-1; J gene: TRBJ1-2; clone size: many
CDR3 protein: CSVDRDRGYQETQYF; CDR3 DNA: TGCAGCGTTGACCGGGACAGGGGATACCAAGAGACCCAGTACTTC; D gene: TRBD1; V gene: TRBV29-1; J gene: TRBJ2-5; clone size: -
CDR3 protein: CASGQFYEQYF; CDR3 DNA: TGTGCCAGCGGACAGTTCTACGAGCAGTACTTC; D gene: -; V gene: TRBV2; J gene: TRBJ2-7; clone size: many
CDR3 protein: CSASPGVSEAFF; CDR3 DNA: TGCAGTGCTTCCCCCGGGGTCTCTGAAGCTTTCTTT; D gene: -; V gene: TRBV20-1; J gene: TRBJ1-1; clone size: many
CDR3 protein: CASNINTGELFF; CDR3 DNA: TGCGCCAGCAACATTAACACCGGGGAGCTGTTTTTT; D gene: -; V gene: TRBV10-1; J gene: TRBJ2-2; clone size: many
CDR3 protein: CASRLGIAAYEQYF; CDR3 DNA: TGTGCCAGCAGGTTGGGCATAGCTGCCTACGAGCAGTACTTC; D gene: -; V gene: TRBV6-1; J gene: TRBJ2-7; clone size: -
CDR3 protein: CASRQSTGGVFSYNSPLHF; CDR3 DNA: TGTGCCAGCAGACAAAGTACAGGGGGCGTCTTCTCCTATAATTCACCCCTCCACTTT; D gene: TRBD1; V gene: TRBV6-5; J gene: TRBJ1-6; clone size: many
CDR3 protein: CAISNPGGPQHF; CDR3 DNA: TGTGCCATCAGTAATCCCGGTGGGCCCCAGCATTTT; D gene: -; V gene: TRBV10-3; J gene: TRBJ1-5; clone size: many
CDR3 protein: CASSLDGPTYEQYF; CDR3 DNA: TGTGCCAGCAGCTTAGATGGGCCAACCTACGAGCAGTACTTC; D gene: -; V gene: TRBV11-2; J gene: TRBJ2-7; clone size: many